Presented here are 13 T cell receptor beta chains from one specimen sequenced in a study of blood T cell repertoires in COVID-19. Sequencing was performed with immunoSEQ multiplex PCR; in TCRdb, only in-frame clones are kept and a portion is missing. The sample has about 150,000 clones; around four fifths are singletons. Sequences were obtained from PBMCs or T cells enriched from blood (not recorded which). Receptor source: a woman aged 40 to 55 who had recovered from COVID-19.

The rearrangement joins TRBV19 to TRBJ2-5; 10 nucleotides match TRBD2. This CDR3 is 14 amino acids long. Germline lookup yields CDR1 LNHDA and CDR2 SQIVND (reference sequence). Trimming took 6 bases from V and 5 from J; bases not matched to a gene: 6. The CDR3 reads CASSPSGGGETQYF. In DNA form, the CDR3 reads TGTGCCAGTAGCCCTAGCGGGGGTGGGGAGACCCAGTACTTC.

This clone appeared a single time. V is TRBV15 and J is TRBJ2-4; possibly TRBD1 for D (6 bases). CDR1 and CDR2 from the germline V gene are LNHNV and YYDKDF (reference sequence). The CDR3 is made up of 13 amino acids. With 0 bases removed from V and 8 bases from J, the gap between germline ends came to 8 bases. The chain's CDR3 is CATSRDEGDIQYF. Here the CDR3 DNA reads TGTGCCACCAGCAGAGATGAGGGGGACATTCAGTACTTC.

V usage is TRBV6-1 and J usage is TRBJ1-2; maybe TRBD1 (5 bases). The CDR3 length is 14 residues. With 0 bases removed from V and 4 bases from J, the gap between germline ends came to 9 bases. Germline V gene data show CDR1 as MNHNS and CDR2 as SASEGT. The DNA for the CDR3 is TGTGCCAGCAGTGAAGCAAGGGGCTCCTATGGCTACACCTTC. This gives the protein CASSEARGSYGYTF.

The V gene is TRBV12-3 or TRBV12-4, the J gene TRBJ1-1; D gene uncertain. The CDR3 loop spans 13 amino acids. Trimming removed 2 bases at V and 7 bases at J, with 11 bases between. The CDR3: CASSLPGPNEAFF. As DNA, the CDR3 is TGTGCCAGCAGTTTACCAGGTCCTAATGAAGCTTTCTTT.

This chain connects TRBV11-3 to TRBJ2-3; possibly TRBD1 for D (5 bases). The germline V gene has CDR1 SGHNT and CDR2 YENEEA. This CDR3 has 13 residues. The V and J ends lost 3 bases and 2 bases respectively, with 6 bases between them. The CDR3, as DNA: TGTGCCAGCAGCTTGGACAACACAGATACGCAGTATTTT. This codes for CASSLDNTDTQYF.

The J gene is TRBJ1-1, the V gene TRBV6-5; D perhaps matches TRBD1 (5 bases). Germline assignment: CDR1 MNHEY and CDR2 SVGAGI. The CDR3 totals 13 residues. V lost 7 bases and J lost 4, with 13 bases in between. The CDR3 DNA reads as TGTGCCAGCACCAAGGCGGGGGGCACTGAAGCTTTCTTT. Its protein product is CASTKAGGTEAFF.

In this sample, this clone turned up a few times. V is TRBV7-3 and J is TRBJ2-7; 8 bases fit TRBD1. The trim removed 2 bases at V and 1 base at J, leaving 4 bases unmatched. Germline CDR1 SGHTA, CDR2 FQGTGA. The CDR3 is 15 residues long. CDR3 in amino acids: CASSLGRGPSYEQYF. The CDR3 region has the DNA TGTGCCAGCAGCTTAGGCAGGGGGCCTTCCTACGAGCAGTACTTC.

The chain combines TRBV7-8 with TRBJ1-1; tentatively, D is TRBD1 (6 bases). The CDR3 consists of 15 residues. V gave up 3 bases and J gave up 1 base, with 12 bases separating them. Germline-derived CDR1 and CDR2 are SGHVS and FQNEAQ. The CDR3 sequence is CASSLGRGGNTEAFF. The CDR3 bases are TGTGCCAGCAGCTTGGGCAGAGGGGGGAACACTGAAGCTTTCTTT.

The rearrangement joins TRBV15 to TRBJ2-3; D remains ambiguous. Germline CDR1 LNHNV, CDR2 YYDKDF (reference sequence). The CDR3 spans 12 residues. V lost 4 bases to trimming and J lost 5 bases, with 7 bases between them. This CDR3 reads CATSTNQDTQYF. The DNA of the CDR3 is TGTGCCACCAGCACCAATCAAGATACGCAGTATTTT.

The chain employs TRBV5-1 and TRBJ2-1; D is perhaps TRBD2 (6 bases). The V gene's germline CDR1 is SGHRS and CDR2 YFSETQ. Trimming stripped 0 bases from V and 5 bases from J, with 12 bases between. The CDR3 consists of 15 residues. CDR3 nucleotides: TGCGCCAGCAGCTTGGTGGCTAGCGAGAACAATGAGCAGTTCTTC. This sequence encodes CASSLVASENNEQFF.

The chain carries TRBV4-2 and TRBJ2-7; 9 nucleotides match TRBD2. V lost 3 bases, J lost 1 base, and 10 bases stayed unmatched. This CDR3 comprises 17 residues. The germline V gene has CDR1 LGHNA and CDR2 YNFKEQ. DNA of the CDR3: TGTGCCAGCAGCCACACCGGGACTAGCAGTCGGTCCTACGAGCAGTACTTC. This encodes CASSHTGTSSRSYEQYF.

The V gene is TRBV25-1, the J gene TRBJ1-2; D unresolved. Trimming shortened V by 5 bases and J by 5 bases, and 6 bases separated the two germline ends. Looked up from germline, CDR1 is MGHDK and CDR2 is SYGVNS. The CDR3 consists of 11 residues. The CDR3 DNA reads as TGTGCCAGCAGTAGGGAGTATGGCTACACCTTC. It specifies CASSREYGYTF.

CDR3 in DNA: TGTGCCAGCAGCCCCCGGGACAGAATAATGAACACTGAAGCTTTCTTT. This encodes CASSPRDRIMNTEAFF. The J gene is TRBJ1-1, the V gene TRBV27, with 7 positions matching TRBD1. J was trimmed by 0 bases and V by 6 bases; bases with no gene match: 10. Germline V gene data show CDR1 as MNHEY and CDR2 as SMNVEV (reference sequence). The CDR3 totals 16 residues.